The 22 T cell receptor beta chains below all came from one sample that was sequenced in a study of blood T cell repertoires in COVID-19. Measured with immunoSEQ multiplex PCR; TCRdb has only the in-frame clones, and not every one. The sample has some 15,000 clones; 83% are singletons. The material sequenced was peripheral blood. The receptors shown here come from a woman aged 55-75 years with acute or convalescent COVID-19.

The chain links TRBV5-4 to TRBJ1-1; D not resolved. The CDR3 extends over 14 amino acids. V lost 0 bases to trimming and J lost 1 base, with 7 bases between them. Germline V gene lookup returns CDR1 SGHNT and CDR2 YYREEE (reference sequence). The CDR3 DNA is TGTGCCAGCAGCTTGGAGGCAGGGAACACTGAAGCTTTCTTT. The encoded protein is CASSLEAGNTEAFF.

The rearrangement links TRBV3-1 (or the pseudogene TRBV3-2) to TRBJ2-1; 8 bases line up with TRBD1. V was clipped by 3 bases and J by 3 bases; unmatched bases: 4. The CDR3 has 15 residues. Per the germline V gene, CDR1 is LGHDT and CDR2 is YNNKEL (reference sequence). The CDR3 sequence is CASSQRTGYYNEQFF. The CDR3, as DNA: TGTGCCAGCAGCCAGAGGACAGGGTACTACAATGAGCAGTTCTTC.

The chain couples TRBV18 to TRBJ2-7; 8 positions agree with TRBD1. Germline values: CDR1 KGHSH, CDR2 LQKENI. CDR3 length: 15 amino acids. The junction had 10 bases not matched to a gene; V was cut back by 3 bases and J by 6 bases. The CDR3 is CASSPGPRQGFEQYF. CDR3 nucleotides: TGTGCCAGCTCACCTGGCCCTAGACAGGGGTTCGAGCAGTACTTC.

The CDR3 protein is CASKSPPGPNQPQHF. CDR3 DNA sequence: TGTGCCAGTAAATCCCCTCCAGGTCCAAATCAGCCCCAGCATTTT. The chain joins TRBV19 to TRBJ1-5; D is undetermined. Germline V gives CDR1 LNHDA, CDR2 SQIVND (reference sequence). Trimming removed 7 bases from V and 4 bases from J, with 17 bases in between. The CDR3 extends over 15 amino acids.

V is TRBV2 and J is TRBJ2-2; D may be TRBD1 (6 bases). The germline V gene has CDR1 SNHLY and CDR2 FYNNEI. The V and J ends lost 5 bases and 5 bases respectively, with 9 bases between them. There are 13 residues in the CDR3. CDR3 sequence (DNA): TGTGCCAGCAGTCCCAGGGGAACCGGGGAGCTGTTTTTT. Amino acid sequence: CASSPRGTGELFF.

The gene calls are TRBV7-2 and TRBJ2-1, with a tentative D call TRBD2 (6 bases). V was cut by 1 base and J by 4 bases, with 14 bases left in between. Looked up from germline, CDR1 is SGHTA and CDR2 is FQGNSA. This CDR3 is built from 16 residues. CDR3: CASSLGWRDKYNEQFF. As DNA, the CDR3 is TGTGCCAGCAGCTTAGGGTGGCGGGATAAATACAATGAGCAGTTCTTC. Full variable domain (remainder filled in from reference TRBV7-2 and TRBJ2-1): GAGVSQSPSNKVTEKGKDVELRCDPISGHTALYWYRQSLGQGLEFLIYFQGNSAPDKSGLPSDRFSAERTGGSVSTLTIQRTQQEDSAVYLCASSLGWRDKYNEQFFGPGTRLTVL.

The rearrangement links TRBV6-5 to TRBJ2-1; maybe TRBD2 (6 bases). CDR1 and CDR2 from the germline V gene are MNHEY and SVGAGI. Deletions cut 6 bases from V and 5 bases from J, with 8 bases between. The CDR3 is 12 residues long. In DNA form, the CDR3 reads TGTGCCAGCAGGAGACTAGACAATGAGCAGTTCTTC. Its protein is CASRRLDNEQFF.

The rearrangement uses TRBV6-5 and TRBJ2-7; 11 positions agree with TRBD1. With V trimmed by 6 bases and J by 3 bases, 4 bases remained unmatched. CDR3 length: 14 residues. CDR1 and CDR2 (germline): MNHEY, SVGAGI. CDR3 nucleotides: TGTGCCAGCAGGGCCGGGACAGGGGGCTACGAGCAGTACTTC. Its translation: CASRAGTGGYEQYF.

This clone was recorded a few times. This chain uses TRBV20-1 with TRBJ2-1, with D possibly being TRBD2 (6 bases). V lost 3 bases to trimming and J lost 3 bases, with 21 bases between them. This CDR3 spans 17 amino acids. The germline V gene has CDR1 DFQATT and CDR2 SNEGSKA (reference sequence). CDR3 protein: CSASVWGRTLHYNEQFF. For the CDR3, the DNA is TGCAGTGCTAGTGTTTGGGGGAGGACCCTTCACTACAATGAGCAGTTCTTC.

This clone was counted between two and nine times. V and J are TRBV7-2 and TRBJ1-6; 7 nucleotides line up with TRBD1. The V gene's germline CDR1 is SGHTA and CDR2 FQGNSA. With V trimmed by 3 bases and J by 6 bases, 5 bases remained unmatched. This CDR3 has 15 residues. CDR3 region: CASSFGGQANSPLHF. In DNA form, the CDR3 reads TGTGCCAGCAGCTTCGGAGGACAGGCTAATTCACCCCTCCACTTT.

CDR3 amino acids: CASSITTGTSTDTQYF. Written as DNA, the CDR3 is TGTGCCAGCAGCATTACGACAGGAACCAGCACAGATACGCAGTATTTT. The chain links TRBV5-6 to TRBJ2-3, with TRBD1 as a possible D gene (6 bases). This CDR3 has 16 amino acids. Germline-derived CDR1 and CDR2 are SGHDT and YYEEEE. Trimming cost V 4 bases and J 0 bases, with 15 bases left between them.

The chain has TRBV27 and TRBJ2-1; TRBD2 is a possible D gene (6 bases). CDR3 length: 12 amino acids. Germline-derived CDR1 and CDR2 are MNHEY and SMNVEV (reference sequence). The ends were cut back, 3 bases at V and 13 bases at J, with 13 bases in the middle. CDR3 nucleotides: TGTGCCAGCAGTTTGGGGGGATCGGTACAGTTCTTC. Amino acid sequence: CASSLGGSVQFF.

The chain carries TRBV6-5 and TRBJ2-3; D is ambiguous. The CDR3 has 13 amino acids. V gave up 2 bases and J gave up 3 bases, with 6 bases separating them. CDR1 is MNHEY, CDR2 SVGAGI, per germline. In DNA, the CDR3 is TGTGCCAGCAGTTACGCGGTAACAGATACGCAGTATTTT. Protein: CASSYAVTDTQYF.

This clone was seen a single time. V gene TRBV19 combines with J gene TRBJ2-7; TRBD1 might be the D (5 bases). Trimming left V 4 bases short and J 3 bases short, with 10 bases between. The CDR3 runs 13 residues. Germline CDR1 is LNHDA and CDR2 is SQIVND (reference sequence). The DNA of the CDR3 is TGTGCCAGTAGTAGTCCAGGGCGCTACGAGCAGTACTTC. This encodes CASSSPGRYEQYF.

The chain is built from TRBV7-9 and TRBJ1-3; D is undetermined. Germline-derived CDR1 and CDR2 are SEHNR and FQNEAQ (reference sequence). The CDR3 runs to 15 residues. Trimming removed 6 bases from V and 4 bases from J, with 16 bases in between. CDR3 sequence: CASRPKERLGNTIYF. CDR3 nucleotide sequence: TGTGCCAGCAGACCAAAAGAGAGGTTAGGAAACACCATATATTTT.

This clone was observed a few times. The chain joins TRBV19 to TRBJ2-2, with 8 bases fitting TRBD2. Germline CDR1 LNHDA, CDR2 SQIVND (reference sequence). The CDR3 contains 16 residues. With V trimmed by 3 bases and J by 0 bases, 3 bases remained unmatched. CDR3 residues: CASSMRGAANTGELFF. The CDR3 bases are TGTGCCAGTAGTATGCGGGGGGCTGCGAACACCGGGGAGCTGTTTTTT.

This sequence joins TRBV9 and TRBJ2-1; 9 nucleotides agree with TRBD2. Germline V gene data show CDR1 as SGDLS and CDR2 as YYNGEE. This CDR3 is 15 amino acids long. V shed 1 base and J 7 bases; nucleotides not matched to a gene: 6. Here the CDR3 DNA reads TGTGCCAGCAGCGTAACGAGCGGGGGGAAAAATGAGCAGTTCTTC. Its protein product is CASSVTSGGKNEQFF.

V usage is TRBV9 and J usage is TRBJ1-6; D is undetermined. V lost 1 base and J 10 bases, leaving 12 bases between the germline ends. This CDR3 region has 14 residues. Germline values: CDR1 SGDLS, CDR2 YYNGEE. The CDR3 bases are TGTGCCAGCAGCGTAACTGACACCCTCTCACCCCTCCACTTT. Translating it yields CASSVTDTLSPLHF. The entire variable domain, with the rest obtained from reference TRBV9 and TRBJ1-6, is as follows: DSGVTQTPKHLITATGQRVTLRCSPRSGDLSVYWYQQSLDQGLQFLIQYYNGEERAKGNILERFSAQQFPDLHSELNLSSLELGDSALYFCASSVTDTLSPLHFGNGTRLTVT.

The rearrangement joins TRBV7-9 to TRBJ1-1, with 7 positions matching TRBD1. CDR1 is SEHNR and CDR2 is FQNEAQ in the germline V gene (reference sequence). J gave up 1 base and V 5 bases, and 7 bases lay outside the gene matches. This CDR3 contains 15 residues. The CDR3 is CASSQGVGANTEAFF. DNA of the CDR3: TGTGCCAGCAGCCAGGGGGTCGGGGCGAACACTGAAGCTTTCTTT.

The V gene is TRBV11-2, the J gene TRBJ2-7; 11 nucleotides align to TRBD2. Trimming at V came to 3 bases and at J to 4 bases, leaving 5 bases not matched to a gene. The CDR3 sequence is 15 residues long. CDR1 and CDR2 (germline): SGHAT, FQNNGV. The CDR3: CASSLTSGTTYEQYF. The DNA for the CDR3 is TGTGCCAGCAGCTTGACTAGCGGGACAACTTACGAGCAGTACTTC.

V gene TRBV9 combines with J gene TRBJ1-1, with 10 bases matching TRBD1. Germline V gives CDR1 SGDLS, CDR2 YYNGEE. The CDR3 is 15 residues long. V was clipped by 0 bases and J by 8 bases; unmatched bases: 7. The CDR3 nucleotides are TGTGCCAGCAGCGTAGCCCCCGACAGGGGGCGCGAAGCTTTCTTT. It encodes CASSVAPDRGREAFF.

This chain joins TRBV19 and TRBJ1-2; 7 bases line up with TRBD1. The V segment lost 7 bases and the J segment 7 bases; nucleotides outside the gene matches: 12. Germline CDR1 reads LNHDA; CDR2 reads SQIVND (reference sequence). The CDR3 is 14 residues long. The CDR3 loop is CASTSVRGGSGYTF. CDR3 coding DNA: TGTGCCAGTACCTCCGTCCGAGGGGGCTCTGGCTACACCTTC.